The clone carrying this T cell receptor (beta chain) was picked up one time. Germline V CDR1 and CDR2: SNHLY, FYNNEI. Trimming removed 2 bases from V and 3 bases from J, with 17 bases in between. CDR3 size: 16 residues. The data stem from a study of blood T cell repertoires in COVID-19. Across the study: Specimens from acute and convalescent COVID-19 originated in the United States, Italy and Spain. T cells, B-cell-depleted T cells, or PBMCs supplied cDNA or gDNA.

Original analysis: Counts of nucleated cells, estimated from reference gene primer amplification, were obtained. Some clones are missing from TCRdb's copy, which holds only in-frame ones; the method was immunoSEQ multiplex PCR. From that table come the V and J calls and clone size; the DNA was used to work out D and trimming. The sample comprises some 48,000 clones, 90% of which are singletons, and over 4% rests with the top ten. Sequenced material: peripheral blood. The chain recombines TRBV2 with TRBJ2-7, with D tentatively TRBD1 (6 bases). This sequence was found in a man between 70 and 80 years old with acute or convalescent COVID-19. CDR3 sequence: CASSELWGLGVYEQYF. The CDR3 DNA reads TGTGCCAGCAGTGAATTATGGGGGCTGGGGGTCTACGAGCAGTACTTC.